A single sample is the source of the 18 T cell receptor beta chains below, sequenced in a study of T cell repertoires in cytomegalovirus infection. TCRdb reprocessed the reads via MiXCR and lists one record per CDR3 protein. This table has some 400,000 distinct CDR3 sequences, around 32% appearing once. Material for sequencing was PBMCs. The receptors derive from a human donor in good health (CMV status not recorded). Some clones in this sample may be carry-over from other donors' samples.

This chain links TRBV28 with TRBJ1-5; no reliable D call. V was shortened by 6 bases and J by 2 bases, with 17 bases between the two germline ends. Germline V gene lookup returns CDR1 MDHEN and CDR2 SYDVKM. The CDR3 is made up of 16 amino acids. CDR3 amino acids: CASSSTGPPRNQPQHF. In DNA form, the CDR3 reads TGTGCCAGCAGCAGCACCGGGCCACCGCGCAATCAGCCCCAGCATTTT.

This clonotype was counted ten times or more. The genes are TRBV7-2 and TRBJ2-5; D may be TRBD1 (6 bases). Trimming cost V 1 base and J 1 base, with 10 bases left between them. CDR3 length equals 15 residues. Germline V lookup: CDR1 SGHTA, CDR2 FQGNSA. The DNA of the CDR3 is TGTGCCAGCAGCTTAGGGTCGACAGGCCAAGAGACCCAGTACTTC. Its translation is CASSLGSTGQETQYF.

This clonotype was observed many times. The CDR3 is CASSPRGDSYNEQFF. Written as DNA, the CDR3 is TGTGCCAGTAGTCCGCGGGGGGATTCTTACAATGAGCAGTTCTTC. V usage is TRBV19 and J usage is TRBJ2-1, with 8 positions matching TRBD2. J was trimmed by 4 bases and V by 5 bases; bases with no gene match: 7. The length of the CDR3 is 15 residues. Germline CDR1 reads LNHDA; CDR2 reads SQIVND (reference sequence).

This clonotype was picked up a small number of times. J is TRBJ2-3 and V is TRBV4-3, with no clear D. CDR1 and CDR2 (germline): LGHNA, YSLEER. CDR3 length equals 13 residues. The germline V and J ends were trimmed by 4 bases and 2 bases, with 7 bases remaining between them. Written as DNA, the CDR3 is TGCGCCAGCAGCCCTGCGGCCACAGATACGCAGTATTTT. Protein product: CASSPAATDTQYF.

CDR3 residues: CASSSSRIPAREQFF. CDR3 sequence (DNA): TGTGCCAGCAGTTCTAGCCGTATCCCAGCTCGTGAGCAGTTCTTC. This chain uses TRBV12-3 or TRBV12-4 with TRBJ2-1, with TRBD2 as a possible D gene (5 bases). Trimming shortened V by 4 bases and J by 9 bases, and 19 bases separated the two germline ends. The CDR3 has 15 residues.

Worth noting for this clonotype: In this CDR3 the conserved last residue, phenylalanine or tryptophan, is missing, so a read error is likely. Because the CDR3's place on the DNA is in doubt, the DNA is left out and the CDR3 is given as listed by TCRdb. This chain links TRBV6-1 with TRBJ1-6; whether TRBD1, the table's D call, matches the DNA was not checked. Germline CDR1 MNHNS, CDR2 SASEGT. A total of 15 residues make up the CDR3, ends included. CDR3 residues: CASSSSRGKAAPLHL.

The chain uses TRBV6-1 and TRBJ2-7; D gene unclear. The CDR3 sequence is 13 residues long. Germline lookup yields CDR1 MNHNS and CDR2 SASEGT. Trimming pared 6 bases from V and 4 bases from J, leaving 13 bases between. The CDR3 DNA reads TGTGCCAGCAGCTTATTAATAGATTACGAGCAGTACTTC. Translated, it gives CASSLLIDYEQYF.

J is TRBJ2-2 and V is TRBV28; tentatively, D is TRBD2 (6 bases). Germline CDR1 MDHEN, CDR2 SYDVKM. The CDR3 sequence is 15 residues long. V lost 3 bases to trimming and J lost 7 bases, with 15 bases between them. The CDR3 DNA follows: TGTGCCAGCAGTTTGAGTGGGAGGAGAATCGGGGAGCTGTTTTTT. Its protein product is CASSLSGRRIGELFF.

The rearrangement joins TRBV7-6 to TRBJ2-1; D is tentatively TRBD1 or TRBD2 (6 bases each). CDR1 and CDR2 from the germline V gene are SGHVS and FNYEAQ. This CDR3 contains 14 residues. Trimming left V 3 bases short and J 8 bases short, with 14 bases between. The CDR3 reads CASSLSWGADEQFF. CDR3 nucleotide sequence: TGTGCCAGCAGCTTGTCCTGGGGGGCCGATGAGCAGTTCTTC.

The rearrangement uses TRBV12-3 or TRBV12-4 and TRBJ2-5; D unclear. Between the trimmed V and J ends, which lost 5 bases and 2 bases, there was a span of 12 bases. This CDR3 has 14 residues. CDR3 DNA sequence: TGTGCCAGCAGTCTCCGACCGATACAAGAGACCCAGTACTTC. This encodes CASSLRPIQETQYF.

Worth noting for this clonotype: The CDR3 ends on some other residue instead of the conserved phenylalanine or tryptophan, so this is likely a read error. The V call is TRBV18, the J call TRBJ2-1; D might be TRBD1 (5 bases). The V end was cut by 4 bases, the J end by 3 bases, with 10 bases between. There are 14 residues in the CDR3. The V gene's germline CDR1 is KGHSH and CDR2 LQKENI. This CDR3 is CASSLDSLYNEQFL. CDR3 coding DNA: TGTGCCAGCTCACTCGACAGCCTCTACAATGAGCAGTTCTTA.

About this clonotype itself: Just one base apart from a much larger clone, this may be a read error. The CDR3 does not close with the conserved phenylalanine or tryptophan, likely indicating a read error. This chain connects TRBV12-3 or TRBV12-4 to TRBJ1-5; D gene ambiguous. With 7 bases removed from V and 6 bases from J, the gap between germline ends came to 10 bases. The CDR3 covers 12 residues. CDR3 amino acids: CASTSFSQPQHV. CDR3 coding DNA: TGTGCCAGCACCTCGTTTAGTCAGCCCCAGCATGTT.

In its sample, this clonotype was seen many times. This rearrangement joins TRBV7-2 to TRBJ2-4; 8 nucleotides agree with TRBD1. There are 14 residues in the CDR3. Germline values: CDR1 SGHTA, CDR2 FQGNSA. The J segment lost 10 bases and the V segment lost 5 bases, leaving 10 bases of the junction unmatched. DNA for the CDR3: TGTGCCAGCAGCACCCCAGGGGGCGGCAAGATTCAGTACTTC. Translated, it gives CASSTPGGGKIQYF.

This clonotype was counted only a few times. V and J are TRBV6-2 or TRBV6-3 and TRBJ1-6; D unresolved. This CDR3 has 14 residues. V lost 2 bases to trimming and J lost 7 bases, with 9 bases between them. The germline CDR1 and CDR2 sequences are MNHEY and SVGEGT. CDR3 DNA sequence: TGTGCCAGCAGTTACGAGGGTTACAATTCACCCCTCCACTTT. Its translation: CASSYEGYNSPLHF.

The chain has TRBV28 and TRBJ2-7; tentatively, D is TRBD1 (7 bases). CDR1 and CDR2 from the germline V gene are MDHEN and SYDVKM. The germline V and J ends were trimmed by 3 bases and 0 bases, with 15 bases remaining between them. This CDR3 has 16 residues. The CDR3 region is CASSFFSRGVSYEQYF. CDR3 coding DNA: TGTGCCAGCAGTTTTTTTTCCAGGGGGGTCTCCTACGAGCAGTACTTC.

Written as DNA, the CDR3 is TGCAGTGCTAGGACGGCAGGCTCCGTTGCAACTAATGAAAAACTGTTTTTT. Protein product: CSARTAGSVATNEKLFF. The rearrangement joins TRBV20-1 to TRBJ1-4; D call uncertain. Germline values: CDR1 DFQATT, CDR2 SNEGSKA (reference sequence). This CDR3 region has 17 residues. With 3 bases removed from V and 0 bases from J, the gap between germline ends came to 17 bases.

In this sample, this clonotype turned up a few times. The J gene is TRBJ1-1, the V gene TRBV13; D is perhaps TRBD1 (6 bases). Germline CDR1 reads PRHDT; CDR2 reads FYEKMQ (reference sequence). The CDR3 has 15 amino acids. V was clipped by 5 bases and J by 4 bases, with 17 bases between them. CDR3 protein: CASSNRGQKTTEAFF. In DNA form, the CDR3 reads TGTGCCAGCAGCAACCGTGGACAGAAGACCACTGAAGCTTTCTTT.

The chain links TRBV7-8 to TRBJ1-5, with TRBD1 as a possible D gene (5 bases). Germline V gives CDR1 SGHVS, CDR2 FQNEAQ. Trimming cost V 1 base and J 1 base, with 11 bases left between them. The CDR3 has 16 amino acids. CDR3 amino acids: CASSLEGPYSNQPQHF. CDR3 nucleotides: TGTGCCAGCAGCTTAGAGGGACCCTACAGCAATCAGCCCCAGCATTTT.